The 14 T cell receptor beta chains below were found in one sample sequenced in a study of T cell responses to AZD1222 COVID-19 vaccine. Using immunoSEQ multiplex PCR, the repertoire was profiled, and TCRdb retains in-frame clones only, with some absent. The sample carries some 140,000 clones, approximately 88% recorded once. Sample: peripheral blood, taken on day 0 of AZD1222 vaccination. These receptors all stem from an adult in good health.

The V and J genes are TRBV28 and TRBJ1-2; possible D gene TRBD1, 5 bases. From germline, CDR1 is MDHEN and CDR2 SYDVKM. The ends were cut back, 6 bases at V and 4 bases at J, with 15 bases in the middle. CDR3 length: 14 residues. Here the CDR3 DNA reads TGTGCCAGCAGAGCAGGGCAGCTGGTCTATGGCTACACCTTC. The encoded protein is CASRAGQLVYGYTF.

CDR3 bases: TGTGCCAGCTCACCACAGGGCACCTCTAGCAATCAGCCCCAGCATTTT. It specifies CASSPQGTSSNQPQHF. The chain carries TRBV18 and TRBJ1-5, with D uncertain. CDR1 and CDR2 from the germline V gene are KGHSH and LQKENI. CDR3 length: 16 residues. The V gene lost 1 base and the J gene lost 0 bases, with 10 bases spanning the gap. Full variable domain (rest looked up from reference TRBV18 and TRBJ1-5): NAGVMQNPRHLVRRRGQEARLRCSPMKGHSHVYWYRQLPEEGLKFMVYLQKENIIDESGMPKERFSAEFPKEGPSILRIQQVVRGDSAAYFCASSPQGTSSNQPQHFGDGTRLSIL.

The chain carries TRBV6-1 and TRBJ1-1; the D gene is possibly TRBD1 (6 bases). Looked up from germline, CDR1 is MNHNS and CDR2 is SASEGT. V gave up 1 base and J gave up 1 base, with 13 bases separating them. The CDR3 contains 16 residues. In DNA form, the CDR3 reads TGTGCCAGCAGTGAAGACGTGGGCAGGGGGAACACTGAAGCTTTCTTT. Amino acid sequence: CASSEDVGRGNTEAFF.

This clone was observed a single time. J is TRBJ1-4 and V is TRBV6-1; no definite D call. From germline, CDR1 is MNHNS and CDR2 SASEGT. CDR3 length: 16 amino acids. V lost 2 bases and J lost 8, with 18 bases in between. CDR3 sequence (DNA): TGTGCCAGCAGTGAATCCCGGGAGCGGCTGGGGGAAAAACTGTTTTTT. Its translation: CASSESRERLGEKLFF.

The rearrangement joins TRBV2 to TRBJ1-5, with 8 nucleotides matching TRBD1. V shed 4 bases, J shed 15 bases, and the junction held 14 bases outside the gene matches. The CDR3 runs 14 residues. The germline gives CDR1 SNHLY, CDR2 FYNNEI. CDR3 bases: TGTGCCAGCAGTGTCGACAGGGGTAGCAGGGGGTGGCATTTT. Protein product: CASSVDRGSRGWHF.

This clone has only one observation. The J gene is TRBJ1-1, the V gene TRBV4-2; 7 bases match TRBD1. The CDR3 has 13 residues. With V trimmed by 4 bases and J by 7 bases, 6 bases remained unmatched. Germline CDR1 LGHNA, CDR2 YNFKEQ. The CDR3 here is CASSPRDSGEAFF. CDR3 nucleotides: TGTGCCAGCAGCCCAAGGGACAGTGGTGAAGCTTTCTTT.

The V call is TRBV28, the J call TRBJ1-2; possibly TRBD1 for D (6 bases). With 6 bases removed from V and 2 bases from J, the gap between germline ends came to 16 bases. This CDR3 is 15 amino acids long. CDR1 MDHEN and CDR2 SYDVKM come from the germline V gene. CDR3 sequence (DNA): TGTGCCAGCAGCCCCGGGGGCCGATACAACTATGGCTACACCTTC. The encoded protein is CASSPGGRYNYGYTF.

CDR3 nucleotides: TGTGCCAGCAATTTGGCAGCTTCACCCCTCCACTTT. Protein sequence: CASNLAASPLHF. J is TRBJ1-6 and V is TRBV6-5; no clear D gene. The CDR3 totals 12 residues. V lost 7 bases to trimming and J lost 9 bases, with 10 bases between them. Germline CDR1 and CDR2: MNHEY and SVGAGI.

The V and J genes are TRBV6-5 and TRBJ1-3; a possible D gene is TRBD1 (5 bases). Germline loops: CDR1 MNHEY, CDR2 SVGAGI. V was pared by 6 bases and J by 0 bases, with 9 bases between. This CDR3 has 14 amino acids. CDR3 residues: CASRKTASGNTIYF. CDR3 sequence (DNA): TGTGCCAGCAGAAAGACAGCCTCTGGAAACACCATATATTTT.

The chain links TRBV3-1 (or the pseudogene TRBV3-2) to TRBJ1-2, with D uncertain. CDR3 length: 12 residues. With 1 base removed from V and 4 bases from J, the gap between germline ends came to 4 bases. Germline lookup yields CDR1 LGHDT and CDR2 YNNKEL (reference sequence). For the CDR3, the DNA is TGTGCCAGCAGCCAAGGCATCTATGGCTACACCTTC. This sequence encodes CASSQGIYGYTF.

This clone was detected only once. The DNA of the CDR3 is TGTGCCACCAGGGACTTTATCTCTGGAAACACCATATATTTT. Translation gives CATRDFISGNTIYF. The V gene is TRBV10-3, the J gene TRBJ1-3, with TRBD1 as a possible D gene (5 bases). This CDR3 region has 14 residues. With 10 bases removed from V and 0 bases from J, the gap between germline ends came to 13 bases. In germline, CDR1 is ENHRY, CDR2 SYGVKD.

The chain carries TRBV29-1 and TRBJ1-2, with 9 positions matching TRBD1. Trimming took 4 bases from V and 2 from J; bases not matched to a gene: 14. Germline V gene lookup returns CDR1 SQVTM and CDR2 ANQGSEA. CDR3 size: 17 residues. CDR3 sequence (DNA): TGCAGCGTTGGTTACCTCCGGGACAGGGACTCAAACTATGGCTACACCTTC. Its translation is CSVGYLRDRDSNYGYTF. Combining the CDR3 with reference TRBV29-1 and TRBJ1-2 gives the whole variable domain SAVISQKPSRDICQRGTSLTIQCQVDSQVTMMFWYRQQPGQSLTLIATANQGSEATYESGFVIDKFPISRPNLTFSTLTVSNMSPEDSSIYLCSVGYLRDRDSNYGYTFGSGTRLTVV.

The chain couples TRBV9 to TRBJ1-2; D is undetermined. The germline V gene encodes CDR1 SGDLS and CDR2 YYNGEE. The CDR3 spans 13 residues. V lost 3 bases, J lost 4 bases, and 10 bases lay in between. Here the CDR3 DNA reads TGTGCCAGCAGCGCCGCAGGCGCCTATGGCTACACCTTC. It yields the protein CASSAAGAYGYTF.

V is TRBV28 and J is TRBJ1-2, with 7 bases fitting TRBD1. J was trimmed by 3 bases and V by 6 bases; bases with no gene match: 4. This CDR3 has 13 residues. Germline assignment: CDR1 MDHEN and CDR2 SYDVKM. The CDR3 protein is CASRTQGDYGYTF. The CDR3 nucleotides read TGTGCCAGCAGGACTCAGGGGGACTATGGCTACACCTTC.